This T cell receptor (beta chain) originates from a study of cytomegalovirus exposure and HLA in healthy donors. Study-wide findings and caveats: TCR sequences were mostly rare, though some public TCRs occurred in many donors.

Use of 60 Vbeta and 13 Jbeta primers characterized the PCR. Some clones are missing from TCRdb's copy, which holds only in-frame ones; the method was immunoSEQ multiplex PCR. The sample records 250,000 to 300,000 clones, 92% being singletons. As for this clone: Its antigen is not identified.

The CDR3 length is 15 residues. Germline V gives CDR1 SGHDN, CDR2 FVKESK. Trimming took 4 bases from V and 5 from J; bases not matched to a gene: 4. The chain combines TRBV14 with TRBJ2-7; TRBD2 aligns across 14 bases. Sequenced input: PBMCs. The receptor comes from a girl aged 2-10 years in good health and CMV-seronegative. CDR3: CASSRSGLAGDEQYF. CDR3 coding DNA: TGTGCCAGCAGCCGCTCGGGACTAGCGGGAGACGAGCAGTACTTC.